This is a list of T cell receptor beta chains from one sample in a study of blood T cell repertoires in COVID-19. The data were produced by immunoSEQ multiplex PCR, yet TCRdb's version contains in-frame clones alone and is incomplete. The data contain tens of thousands of clones, about 81% of them singletons. Material for sequencing was peripheral blood. These receptors all come from a human donor in a cohort sampled during active COVID-19. Both conserved end residues are part of each CDR3. D genes are given only for firm matches.

TRBV6-2/TRBV6-3	TRBD2	TRBJ2-7	CASSYSYRGGYEQYF
TRBV27	TRBD1	TRBJ2-1	CASSRLKSGGNEQFF
TRBV21-1	-	TRBJ2-7	CASSKEAPSGSAYEQYF
TRBV19	TRBD1	TRBJ1-2	CASSRGANYGYTF
TRBV10-3	-	TRBJ1-2	CAIRGVTGNGYTF
TRBV5-4	-	TRBJ2-7	CASSPGLIYEQYF
TRBV30	TRBD1	TRBJ2-1	CASQPVGGPTEEQFF
TRBV5-6	-	TRBJ1-1	CASSPRVNTEAFF
TRBV4-3	-	TRBJ1-2	CASSPTEEYGGYTF
TRBV7-8	-	TRBJ1-3	CASSLNRAGNTIYF
TRBV5-4	-	TRBJ2-2	CASSKKSDIEELFF
TRBV5-4	TRBD1	TRBJ2-5	CASSYRGQGVKTQYF
TRBV27	-	TRBJ1-1	CASSSNLIAMNTEAFF
TRBV5-1	-	TRBJ2-3	CASSLGAGTDTQYF
TRBV5-6	TRBD1	TRBJ2-5	CASSYYRGGETQYF
TRBV18	-	TRBJ1-2	CASSPVQGNGYTF
TRBV28	TRBD1	TRBJ2-5	CASSLRGGPRGTQYF
TRBV7-9	-	TRBJ2-3	CASSLLAVDTQYF
TRBV19	-	TRBJ2-3	CASREQWTDTQYF
TRBV9	TRBD1	TRBJ1-1	CASSPGDRSEAFF
TRBV28	-	TRBJ1-2	CASTLGGGAYGYTF
TRBV9	TRBD1	TRBJ1-2	CASSGSGTGGSRSYGYTF
TRBV4-1	TRBD1	TRBJ1-1	CASRNNRQGKSTEAFF
TRBV12-5	TRBD1	TRBJ1-6	CASGLVRDRVTSPLHF
TRBV7-9	TRBD1	TRBJ1-3	CASSLRQGYGNTIYF
TRBV4-1	-	TRBJ1-3	CASSQVGRGTGNTIYF
TRBV3-1/TRBV3-2	-	TRBJ1-2	CASSQRGQGGKGYTF
TRBV6-5	-	TRBJ1-6	CASSFSHSYNSPLHF
TRBV5-1	-	TRBJ1-1	CASSRAGDRTEAFF
TRBV6-5	TRBD1	TRBJ2-2	CASSPGQGNTGELFF
TRBV15	-	TRBJ1-1	CATSSQGNTEAFF
TRBV7-3	-	TRBJ2-2	CASSLVRVPGELFF
TRBV2	-	TRBJ2-7	CASSDSVREQYF
TRBV19	-	TRBJ2-2	CASSMAQGNTGELFF
TRBV3-1/TRBV3-2	-	TRBJ2-7	CASSPPGIRFYEQYF